A single sample gave rise to the 11 T cell receptor beta chains below, sequenced in a study of CD8 T cells in ankylosing spondylitis. Study-level results: Ankylosing spondylitis blood appeared to be characterized by a TCR beta motif of about eight highly homologous variants.

What these receptors recognize is not known. TCRdb redid the calling of the 5' RACE reads with MiXCR, one entry per CDR3 protein. The sample has fewer than 750,000 distinct CDR3 sequences, over 15% seen once. Sequencing was done on a sample of blood, either unsorted or a sorted T cell fraction (not recorded which). These receptors all stem from a male donor with ankylosing spondylitis.

This chain uses TRBV11-3 with TRBJ2-3, with 11 positions matching TRBD1. V trimming: 5 bases; J trimming: 5 bases; junction bases outside the gene matches: 3. The V gene's germline CDR1 is SGHNT and CDR2 YENEEA. The CDR3 totals 14 residues. CDR3 protein: CASSGQGAEDTQYF. As DNA, the CDR3 is TGTGCCAGCAGCGGACAGGGGGCTGAAGATACGCAGTATTTT.

This clonotype was seen many times. V gene TRBV12-3 or TRBV12-4 combines with J gene TRBJ1-2; D unclear. V lost 2 bases, J lost 2 bases, and 6 bases lay in between. The CDR3 length is 13 residues. DNA of the CDR3: TGTGCCAGCAGTTTACAGACCAACTATGGCTACACCTTC. Its protein product is CASSLQTNYGYTF.

V and J are TRBV11-1 and TRBJ2-3, with TRBD2 matching 9 bases. V dropped 5 bases and J dropped 1; count of bases not matched to a gene: 13. Germline assignment: CDR1 SGHAT and CDR2 FQDESV (reference sequence). This CDR3 region has 18 residues. In nucleotides, the CDR3 is TGTGCCAGCAGCCTCAAGCGGGGGGCCTCTTGGGGCACAGATACGCAGTATTTT. As protein: CASSLKRGASWGTDTQYF.

V and J are TRBV7-2 and TRBJ2-7; TRBD1 matches 7 bases. The ends lost 2 bases at V and 2 bases at J; junction bases unmatched: 9. Germline assignment: CDR1 SGHTA and CDR2 FQGNSA. This CDR3 is built from 16 residues. The CDR3 sequence is CASSLTGAPITYEQYF. The CDR3 bases are TGTGCCAGCAGCTTAACAGGGGCCCCTATAACCTACGAGCAGTACTTC.

In its sample, this clonotype was seen a few times. The gene calls are TRBV27 and TRBJ1-5; D remains unclear. CDR1 and CDR2 from the germline V gene are MNHEY and SMNVEV (reference sequence). The V gene lost 5 bases and the J gene lost 6 bases, with 8 bases spanning the gap. This CDR3 comprises 12 residues. For the CDR3, the DNA is TGTGCCAGCAGTCCTGAGGGTCAGCCCCAGCATTTT. Its translation is CASSPEGQPQHF.

There are a few counts of this clonotype. The V call is TRBV30, the J call TRBJ1-2; D call uncertain. This CDR3 spans 12 amino acids. Trimming removed 1 base from V and 13 bases from J, with 16 bases in between. Germline CDR1 and CDR2: GTSNPN and SVGIG (reference sequence). The CDR3 sequence: CAWSAILEGITF. CDR3 sequence (DNA): TGTGCCTGGAGTGCTATTTTGGAAGGGATCACCTTC.

In its sample, this clonotype was seen a few times. The chain combines TRBV5-6 with TRBJ2-5; D ambiguous. CDR3 length equals 13 residues. Trimming took 4 bases from V and 1 from J, leaving 8 bases between them. The germline CDR1 and CDR2 sequences are SGHDT and YYEEEE. The CDR3 is CASSRVAQETQYF. CDR3 sequence (DNA): TGTGCCAGCAGCCGAGTAGCCCAAGAGACCCAGTACTTC.

This clonotype occurred a few times. The chain employs TRBV14 and TRBJ2-3, with 12 nucleotides matching TRBD2. Germline lookup yields CDR1 SGHDN and CDR2 FVKESK. The junction had 15 bases not matched to a gene; V was cut back by 2 bases and J by 6 bases. The CDR3 is 19 amino acids. The CDR3 here is CASSQSWTSGVLPQDTQYF. CDR3 nucleotides: TGTGCCAGCAGCCAATCCTGGACTAGCGGGGTTCTCCCACAGGATACGCAGTATTTT.

CDR3 residues: CASSQVHASGGASETQYF. In DNA form, the CDR3 reads TGCGCCAGCAGCCAAGTTCACGCTAGCGGGGGGGCATCAGAGACCCAGTACTTC. The rearrangement joins TRBV4-1 to TRBJ2-5, with TRBD2 matching 12 bases. The germline gives CDR1 MGHRA, CDR2 YSYEKL. V lost 1 base, J lost 4 bases, and 10 bases stayed unmatched. CDR3 length: 18 amino acids.

Note on this clonotype: Mismatch with germline at one junction end may stem from a read error. This CDR3 is CASSNSVSEQFF. The CDR3, as DNA: TGTGCTAGCAGCAATAGCGTTAGTGAGCAGTTCTTC. V is TRBV7-7 and J is TRBJ2-1; possible D gene TRBD2, 5 bases. Germline V lookup: CDR1 SSHAT, CDR2 FNYEAQ (reference sequence). The CDR3 has 12 residues.

V usage is TRBV5-1 and J usage is TRBJ2-2, with unresolved D. V was pared by 3 bases and J by 3 bases, with 21 bases between. The V gene's germline CDR1 is SGHRS and CDR2 YFSETQ. CDR3 size: 18 residues. The CDR3 sequence is CASSSKRQTTPDTGELFF. CDR3 nucleotide sequence: TGCGCCAGCAGCTCCAAGAGGCAAACCACACCGGACACCGGGGAGCTGTTTTTT.